The 13 T cell receptor beta chains listed next were all sequenced from one sample in a study of T cell clones after liver transplantation. Produced via immunoSEQ multiplex PCR; TCRdb's table is partial and in-frame only. The sample contains 45,000 to 60,000 clones, 60% to 80% of which appear only once. Here the sequenced sample was CD4+ T cells from blood, taken at the 22-month timepoint. The receptors originated from a human patient who received a liver transplant. Some T cells may be transferred from the graft donor.

This rearrangement joins TRBV7-2 to TRBJ1-3; D uncertain. Trimming took 0 bases from V and 0 from J, leaving 9 bases between them. The CDR3 has 16 residues. Germline V CDR1 and CDR2: SGHTA, FQGNSA. The CDR3 loop reads CASSLAVVASGNTIYF. The DNA of the CDR3 is TGTGCCAGCAGCTTAGCGGTCGTGGCCTCTGGAAACACCATATATTTT. Filled out from reference TRBV7-2 and TRBJ1-3, the complete variable domain reads GAGVSQSPSNKVTEKGKDVELRCDPISGHTALYWYRQSLGQGLEFLIYFQGNSAPDKSGLPSDRFSAERTGGSVSTLTIQRTQQEDSAVYLCASSLAVVASGNTIYFGEGSWLTVV.

In DNA form, the CDR3 reads TGCGCCAGCAGCTTGACGAGCGGGACCACAGATACGCAGTATTTT. Protein: CASSLTSGTTDTQYF. The rearrangement uses TRBV5-1 and TRBJ2-3; 7 nucleotides match TRBD2. The CDR3 is made up of 15 amino acids. The J segment lost 2 bases and the V segment lost 1 base, leaving 4 bases of the junction unmatched. Per the germline V gene, CDR1 is SGHRS and CDR2 is YFSETQ.

This clone was detected only a few times. CDR3 sequence: CAWHRDRGLNTEAFF. DNA of the CDR3: TGTGCCTGGCACCGGGACAGGGGGCTAAACACTGAAGCTTTCTTT. The rearrangement links TRBV30 to TRBJ1-1; TRBD1 aligns across 12 bases. Germline loops: CDR1 GTSNPN, CDR2 SVGIG (reference sequence). This CDR3 contains 15 residues. The V and J ends lost 5 bases and 2 bases, in that order; junction bases with no gene match: 6. Full variable domain (remainder filled in from reference TRBV30 and TRBJ1-1): SQTIHQWPATLVQPVGSPLSLECTVEGTSNPNLYWYRQAAGRGLQLLFYSVGIGQISSEVPQNLSASRPQDRQFILSSKKLLLSDSGFYLCAWHRDRGLNTEAFFGQGTRLTVV.

This clone was counted only a few times. The V gene is TRBV4-1, the J gene TRBJ1-4, with 11 bases matching TRBD1. The trim removed 0 bases at V and 8 bases at J, leaving 2 bases unmatched. The CDR3 is 15 amino acids. Germline CDR1 MGHRA, CDR2 YSYEKL. CDR3 nucleotides: TGCGCCAGCAGCCAAGACGGGACAGGGGGAGAAAAACTGTTTTTT. As protein: CASSQDGTGGEKLFF.

The V call is TRBV7-2, the J call TRBJ1-5, with D maybe TRBD1 (5 bases). Looked up from germline, CDR1 is SGHTA and CDR2 is FQGNSA. The V and J ends lost 0 bases and 3 bases respectively, with 12 bases between them. This CDR3 is built from 16 residues. The CDR3 loop is CASSLAEQGPNQPQHF. The CDR3 DNA sequence: TGTGCCAGCAGCTTAGCGGAGCAGGGCCCCAATCAGCCCCAGCATTTT.

In this sample, this clone turned up a few times. This sample also contains other DNA sequences that code for the same CDR3. The chain carries TRBV30 and TRBJ1-2; D remains unclear. Trimming pared 2 bases from V and 6 bases from J, leaving 10 bases between. The CDR3 consists of 12 residues. Germline V gene data show CDR1 as GTSNPN and CDR2 as SVGIG (reference sequence). The CDR3 is CAWSIRSDGYTF. The CDR3 DNA sequence: TGTGCCTGGAGTATCAGGTCCGATGGCTACACCTTC.

The V gene is TRBV30, the J gene TRBJ1-5; tentative D call: TRBD1 (5 bases). This CDR3 spans 13 amino acids. Trimming took off 1 base at V and 2 bases at J, with 6 bases between the two ends. Germline V gene lookup returns CDR1 GTSNPN and CDR2 SVGIG (reference sequence). CDR3 in amino acids: CAWSGGGNQPQHF. Here the CDR3 DNA reads TGTGCCTGGAGTGGAGGGGGCAATCAGCCCCAGCATTTT.

V and J are TRBV19 and TRBJ1-2; D remains unclear. CDR1 and CDR2 from the germline V gene are LNHDA and SQIVND (reference sequence). With 7 bases removed from V and 2 bases from J, the gap between germline ends came to 14 bases. The CDR3 is 14 amino acids. CDR3 sequence (DNA): TGTGCCAGTACCCCTCCTTGGGCAAACTATGGCTACACCTTC. Its protein is CASTPPWANYGYTF.

This clone was found a few times. CDR3 protein: CASSYTTGEDSPLHF. CDR3 nucleotide sequence: TGTGCCAGCAGTTACACCACAGGGGAGGATTCACCCCTCCACTTT. The rearrangement joins TRBV6-5 to TRBJ1-6; 7 positions match TRBD1. Germline lookup yields CDR1 MNHEY and CDR2 SVGAGI. The trim removed 2 bases at V and 8 bases at J, leaving 6 bases unmatched. The CDR3 runs to 15 residues.

J is TRBJ1-6 and V is TRBV5-1; 7 nucleotides match TRBD1. The V and J ends lost 0 bases and 7 bases, in that order; junction bases with no gene match: 4. There are 15 residues in the CDR3. The germline V gene encodes CDR1 SGHRS and CDR2 YFSETQ. The CDR3 nucleotides are TGCGCCAGCAGCTTGGTAGGGGGCGGCAATTCACCCCTCCACTTT. Amino acid sequence: CASSLVGGGNSPLHF.

This clone was seen more than once but under ten times. This rearrangement joins TRBV6-5 to TRBJ1-3; TRBD1 might be the D (5 bases). Trimming left V 0 bases short and J 3 bases short, with 12 bases between. Germline V gene data show CDR1 as MNHEY and CDR2 as SVGAGI. The CDR3 has 16 amino acids. The CDR3 coding sequence is TGTGCCAGCAGTTACTCAGGATTGGGGGTTGGAAACACCATATATTTT. This sequence encodes CASSYSGLGVGNTIYF.

The chain carries TRBV28 and TRBJ2-3; perhaps D is TRBD1 or TRBD2 (5 bases each). Germline V CDR1 and CDR2: MDHEN, SYDVKM. Trimming removed 4 bases from V and 3 bases from J, with 8 bases in between. The CDR3 runs to 13 residues. As DNA, the CDR3 is TGTGCCAGCAGTTCCGAGGGGACAGATACGCAGTATTTT. It yields the protein CASSSEGTDTQYF.

The chain combines TRBV6-6 with TRBJ2-7; D may be TRBD1 (6 bases). V lost 6 bases and J 1 base, leaving 16 bases between the germline ends. Germline V gives CDR1 MNHNY, CDR2 SVGAGI (reference sequence). CDR3 length: 15 amino acids. The CDR3 reads CASSRTEGQSYEQYF. DNA for the CDR3: TGTGCCAGCAGCCGAACAGAGGGACAATCCTACGAGCAGTACTTC.